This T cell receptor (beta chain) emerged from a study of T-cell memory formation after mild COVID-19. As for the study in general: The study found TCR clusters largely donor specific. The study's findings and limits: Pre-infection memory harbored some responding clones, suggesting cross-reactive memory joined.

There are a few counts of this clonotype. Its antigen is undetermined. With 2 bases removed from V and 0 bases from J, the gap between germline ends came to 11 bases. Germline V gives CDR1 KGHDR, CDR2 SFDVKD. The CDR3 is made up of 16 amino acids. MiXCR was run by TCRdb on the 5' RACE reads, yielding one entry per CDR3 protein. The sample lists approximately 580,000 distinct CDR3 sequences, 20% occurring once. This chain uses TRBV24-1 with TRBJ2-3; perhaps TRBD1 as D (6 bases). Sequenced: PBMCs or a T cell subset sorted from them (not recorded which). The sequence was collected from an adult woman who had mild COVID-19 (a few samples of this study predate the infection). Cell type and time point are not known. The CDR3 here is CATSDWTAPSTDTQYF. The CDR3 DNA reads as TGTGCCACCAGTGATTGGACAGCCCCGAGCACAGATACGCAGTATTTT.